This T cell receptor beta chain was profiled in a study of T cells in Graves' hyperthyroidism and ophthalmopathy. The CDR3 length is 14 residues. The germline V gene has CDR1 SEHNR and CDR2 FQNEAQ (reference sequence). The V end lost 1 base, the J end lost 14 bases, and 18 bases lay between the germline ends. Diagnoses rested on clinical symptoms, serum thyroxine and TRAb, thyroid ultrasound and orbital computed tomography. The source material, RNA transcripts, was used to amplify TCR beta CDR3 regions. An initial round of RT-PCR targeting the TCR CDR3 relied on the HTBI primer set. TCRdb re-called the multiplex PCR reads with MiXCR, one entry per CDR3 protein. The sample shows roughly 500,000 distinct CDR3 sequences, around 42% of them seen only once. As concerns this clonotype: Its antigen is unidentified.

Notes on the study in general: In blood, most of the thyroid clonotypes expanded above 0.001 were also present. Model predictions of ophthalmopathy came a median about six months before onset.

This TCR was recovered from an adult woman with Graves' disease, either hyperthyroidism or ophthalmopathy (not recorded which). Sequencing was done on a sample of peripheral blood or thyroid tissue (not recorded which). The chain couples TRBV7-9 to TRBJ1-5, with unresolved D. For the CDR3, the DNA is TGTGCCAGCAGCTTAGTGGCGGGAGGGCAGAACGAGCATTTT. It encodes CASSLVAGGQNEHF.